The present T cell receptor (beta chain) was sequenced within a study of a mutant IDH1 vaccine in newly diagnosed glioma. Whole-study context: Vaccination was launched 4-6 weeks after radiotherapy alone, or with temozolomide cycles. Patients were pretreated with radiotherapy, temozolomide, or both, mostly both.

This sample's time point: week 23, last vaccination. Topical imiquimod was applied with each vaccine dose, which held 300 ug of mutant IDH1 20-mer peptide. CDR1 is SGHDT and CDR2 is YYEEEE in the germline V gene. The germline V and J ends were trimmed by 5 bases and 4 bases, with 15 bases remaining between them. The CDR3 spans 14 residues. Study-wide results and caveats: Apparently, pseudoprogression bore no relation to changes among the top peripheral T cell clonotypes.

Sequencing was performed with immunoSEQ multiplex PCR; in TCRdb, only in-frame clones are kept and a portion is missing. Of tens of thousands of clones listed, around 80% are singletons. In the case of this clone: The antigen is not known.

This receptor was obtained from a man aged 35 to 55 with glioma. Sample: PBMCs, taken from a glioma patient whose treatment included an IDH1 peptide vaccine. The chain carries TRBV5-6 and TRBJ1-1, with D perhaps TRBD1 (6 bases). CDR3 bases: TGTGCCAGCAGAAAGACAGGAGGGGCCACTGAAGCTTTCTTT. Amino acids: CASRKTGGATEAFF.